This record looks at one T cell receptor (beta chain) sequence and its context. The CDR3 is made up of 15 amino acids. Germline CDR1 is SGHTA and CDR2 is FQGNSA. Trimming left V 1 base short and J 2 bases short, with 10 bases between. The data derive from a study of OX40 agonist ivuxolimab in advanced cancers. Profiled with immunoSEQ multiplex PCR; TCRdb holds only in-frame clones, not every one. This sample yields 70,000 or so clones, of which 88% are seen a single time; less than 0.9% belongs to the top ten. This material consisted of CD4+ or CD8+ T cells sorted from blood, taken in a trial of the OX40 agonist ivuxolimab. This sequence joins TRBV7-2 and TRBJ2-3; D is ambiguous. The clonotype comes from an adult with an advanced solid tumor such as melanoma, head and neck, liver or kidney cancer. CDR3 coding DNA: TGTGCCAGCAGCTTAGACGCCAGAACCACAGATACGCAGTATTTT. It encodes CASSLDARTTDTQYF.